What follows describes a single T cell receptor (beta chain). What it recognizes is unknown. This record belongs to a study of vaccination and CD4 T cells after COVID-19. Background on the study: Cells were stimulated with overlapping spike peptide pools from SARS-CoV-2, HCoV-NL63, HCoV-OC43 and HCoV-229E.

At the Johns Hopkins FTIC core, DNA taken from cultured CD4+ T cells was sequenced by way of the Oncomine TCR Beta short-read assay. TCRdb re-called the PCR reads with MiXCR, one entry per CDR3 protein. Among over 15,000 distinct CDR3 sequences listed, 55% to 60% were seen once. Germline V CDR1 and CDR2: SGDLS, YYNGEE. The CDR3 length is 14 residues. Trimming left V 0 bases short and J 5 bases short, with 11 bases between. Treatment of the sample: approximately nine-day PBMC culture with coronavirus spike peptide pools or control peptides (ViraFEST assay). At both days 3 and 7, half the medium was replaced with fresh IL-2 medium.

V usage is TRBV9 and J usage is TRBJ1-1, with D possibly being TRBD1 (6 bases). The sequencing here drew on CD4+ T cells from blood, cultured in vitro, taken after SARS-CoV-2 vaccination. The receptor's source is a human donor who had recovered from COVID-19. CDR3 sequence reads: CASSVVGGETEAFF. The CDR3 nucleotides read TGTGCCAGCAGCGTAGTAGGGGGGGAAACTGAAGCTTTCTTT.